Each of the 5 T cell receptor beta chains below was sequenced from the same sample in a study of blood T cell repertoires in COVID-19. The assay was immunoSEQ multiplex PCR, and TCRdb's table has in-frame clones only and misses some. The sample lists some 150,000 clones, 84% occurring once. Sequencing input: peripheral blood. The receptors originated from a human donor in a cohort sampled during active COVID-19.

In this sample, this clone turned up once. The chain uses TRBV10-3 and TRBJ2-1, with 7 nucleotides matching TRBD1. This CDR3 region has 14 residues. Germline assignment: CDR1 ENHRY and CDR2 SYGVKD. Losses at the gene ends were 2 bases for V and 8 bases for J; bases not matched to a gene: 6. The CDR3, as DNA: TGTGCCATCAGTGAGGGGCAGGGGGTGGATGAGCAGTTCTTC. Its protein is CAISEGQGVDEQFF.

This chain connects TRBV7-3 to TRBJ1-1, with no clear D. The CDR3 sequence is 14 residues long. CDR1 and CDR2 (germline): SGHTA, FQGTGA. V dropped 5 bases and J dropped 3 bases, with 13 bases sitting between them. The CDR3 sequence is CASSPPLRDTEAFF. The CDR3 DNA reads TGTGCCAGCAGCCCACCTTTAAGAGACACTGAAGCTTTCTTT.

The chain carries TRBV27 and TRBJ2-7, with TRBD1 matching 7 bases. The CDR3 length is 15 residues. Trimming took 2 bases from V and 5 from J; bases not matched to a gene: 9. Germline V lookup: CDR1 MNHEY, CDR2 SMNVEV (reference sequence). The CDR3 reads CASSLVDRQGHEQYF. Written as DNA, the CDR3 is TGTGCCAGCAGTTTAGTCGACAGACAGGGCCACGAGCAGTACTTC.

The V call is TRBV6-5, the J call TRBJ1-1; D unclear. Per the germline V gene, CDR1 is MNHEY and CDR2 is SVGAGI. This CDR3 region has 14 residues. With 5 bases removed from V and 1 base from J, the gap between germline ends came to 11 bases. The CDR3 region has the DNA TGTGCCAGCAGTCGACACCTAAGGAACACTGAAGCTTTCTTT. This encodes CASSRHLRNTEAFF.

V gene TRBV6-5 combines with J gene TRBJ1-1; D is possibly TRBD1 (6 bases). The V and J ends lost 2 bases and 0 bases respectively, with 7 bases between them. The CDR3 spans 14 residues. The germline V gene has CDR1 MNHEY and CDR2 SVGAGI. The CDR3: CASSYKGVNTEAFF. Here the CDR3 DNA reads TGTGCCAGCAGTTACAAGGGGGTGAACACTGAAGCTTTCTTT.